The clone carrying this T cell receptor beta chain was seen only a few times. The antigen is undetermined. The sample is drawn from a study of blood T cells in healthy people across ages. The use of a sample-barcoded 5' primer and a J-beta primer mix characterized a second PCR of 7 to 11 cycles. Using its own MiXCR run on the 5' RACE reads, TCRdb lists one record per CDR3 protein. The table records hundreds of thousands of distinct CDR3 sequences, approximately 48% of them present only once. Study-wide findings and caveats: Long-lived donors carried more naive CD4+ cells and greater diversity than aged donors.

Sample: blood. The source of this sequence is a man in his 60s in good health.

Here the CDR3 reads CASSSGGSGTQYF. CDR3 nucleotide sequence: TGTGCCAGCAGCTCCGGGGGGTCTGGGACCCAGTACTTC. The chain carries TRBV7-2 and TRBJ2-5, with 7 nucleotides matching TRBD2. V lost 4 bases to trimming and J lost 7 bases; unmatched junction nucleotides: 6. CDR3 length: 13 residues. In germline, CDR1 is SGHTA, CDR2 FQGNSA.